The sample holds a few counts of the clone carrying this TCR beta chain. What it binds is unknown. The sample originates from a study of blood T cells in healthy people across ages. The authors ran a second PCR of roughly 6 to 12 cycles using a sample-barcoded 5' primer and a J-beta primer mix. Tags on each cDNA molecule came from a template-switch adaptor with 12 random nucleotides. TCRdb independently ran MiXCR on the 5' RACE reads; one entry per CDR3 protein. Seen here are 850,000 to 1,300,000 distinct CDR3 sequences, 35% to 50% observed once, and the top ten hold about 20%. For every donor, a draw yielded 9.5 to 10 milliliters of peripheral blood. Each sample yielded at least 6 million isolated PBMCs. Per the germline V gene, CDR1 is MNHEY and CDR2 is SMNVEV (reference sequence). CDR3 length: 13 amino acids. V was pared by 3 bases and J by 3 bases, with 6 bases between. Broader study findings: Donor CMV infection status was unknown, possibly confounding age-related changes in expanded clonotypes.

The chain recombines TRBV27 with TRBJ2-1, with unresolved D. The material sequenced was blood. The sequence was collected from a woman aged 55-70 years in good health. The CDR3 loop is CASSFRIYNEQFF. DNA for the CDR3: TGTGCCAGCAGTTTCCGGATCTACAATGAGCAGTTCTTC.